The 2 T cell receptor beta chains below were found in one sample sequenced in a study of regulatory T cells in long-lasting Graves disease (dated by TCRdb to the early 2020s). The protocol used for the library was multiplex PCR. Instrument on record: Illumina HiSeq 4000. CDR3 regions were amplified by Arm-PCR with iRepertoire HTBI primers to construct TCR beta libraries. TCRdb trimmed public reads at Q25 via fastp, called clones via MiXCR and kept in-frame beta chains. Entries are consolidated by CDR3 protein sequence, retaining the most common genes and DNA. This sample is represented by roughly 520,000 distinct CDR3 sequences; more than 10% of them were singletons. The ten largest account for roughly 8.2% of the sample. The sample's time point, from its label and the paper: newly diagnosed GD, antithyroid drugs for less than 3 months. For both TCR sequencing and RNA sequencing, RNA was extracted from PBMCs using TRIzol.

These data are also associated with another study on T cells in Graves' hyperthyroidism and ophthalmopathy.

The sequencing used peripheral blood mononuclear cells (PBMCs), collected at new diagnosis, from a patient treated with antithyroid drugs. These receptors were collected from a woman in her 30s with Graves disease. Donor details come from another sample of the same person, matched by shared clones.

This clonotype was seen repeatedly, ten times or more. The rearrangement links TRBV4-1 to TRBJ2-2, with TRBD2 matching over 7 bases. V gave up 1 base and J gave up 1 base; unmatched junction bases: 0. The germline gives CDR1 MGHRA, CDR2 YSYEKL. The CDR3 is 15 amino acids. CDR3 sequence (DNA): TGCGCCAGCAGCCAAGCGGGGGGGAACACCGGGGAGCTGTTTTTT. This encodes CASSQAGGNTGELFF.

This clonotype was counted only a few times. J is TRBJ2-1 and V is TRBV4-1, with 10 bases fitting TRBD2. The CDR3 is 17 amino acids. Germline loops: CDR1 MGHRA, CDR2 YSYEKL. The trim removed 3 bases at V and 4 bases at J, leaving 9 bases unmatched. CDR3 loop: CASSQDSGTSVYNEQFF. The CDR3 region has the DNA TGCGCCAGCAGCCAGGACTCCGGGACTAGCGTGTACAATGAGCAGTTCTTC.